The rows below give T cell receptor beta chains drawn from one sample of a study of blood T cells in healthy people across ages. Via MiXCR, TCRdb re-called the 5' RACE reads, giving one row per CDR3 protein. The top ten clones hold around 7.7% of a sample with about 1,800,000 distinct CDR3 sequences, 28% of them seen once. The sample was blood. Source of these receptors: a woman in her 30s in good health. CDR3s include the opening cysteine and the closing phenylalanine or tryptophan. A D gene is named only where the DNA matches it firmly. Clone sizes are given selectively: once, few, many, or a class where the clone is expanded.

TRBV12-3/TRBV12-4	TRBJ2-3	-	-	CASSRTINTDTQYF	TGTGCCAGCAGTCGGACTATCAACACAGATACGCAGTATTTT
TRBV20-1	TRBJ2-7	-	-	CSATRGRWVYEQYF	TGCAGTGCAACGCGGGGGCGCTGGGTTTACGAGCAGTACTTC
TRBV14	TRBJ2-7	few	TRBD1	CASSPWDRIREQYF	TGTGCCAGCAGCCCCTGGGACAGGATTCGGGAGCAGTACTTC
TRBV29-1	TRBJ1-2	many	-	CSVSRGADGYTF	TGCAGCGTTAGTCGGGGGGCAGATGGCTACACCTTC
TRBV6-1	TRBJ1-5	-	-	CASSWDSGSPQHF	TGTGCCAGCAGTTGGGATTCGGGATCGCCCCAGCATTTT
TRBV27	TRBJ1-4	-	-	CASSLTWSNEKLFF	TGTGCCAGCAGTCTCACATGGAGTAATGAAAAACTGTTTTTT
TRBV20-1	TRBJ2-7	-	TRBD1	CASNRDRGGEQYF	TGTGCCAGTAACCGGGACAGGGGAGGCGAGCAGTACTTC
TRBV7-9	TRBJ2-7	many	-	CASSLAPSLSYEQYF	TGTGCCAGCAGCTTAGCACCGTCCTTATCCTACGAGCAGTACTTC
TRBV11-2	TRBJ2-4	many	-	CASSLIRRTPTAKNIQYF	TGTGCCAGCAGCTTAATTCGTCGTACTCCTACGGCCAAAAACATTCAGTACTTC
TRBV29-1	TRBJ2-7	many	-	CSVVRPLSYEQYF	TGCAGCGTTGTAAGGCCCCTCTCCTACGAGCAGTACTTC
TRBV3-1	TRBJ2-7	-	-	CASSRDARGNEQYF	TGTGCCAGCAGCCGAGATGCGAGGGGGAACGAGCAGTACTTC
TRBV12-3/TRBV12-4	TRBJ2-3	-	-	CASSLLASRKNTDTQYF	TGTGCCAGCAGTTTATTAGCTAGCCGCAAAAACACAGATACGCAGTATTTT
TRBV12-3/TRBV12-4	TRBJ2-7	-	TRBD1	CASSPSGTGLNEQYF	TGTGCCAGCAGCCCCTCCGGGACAGGTCTTAACGAGCAGTACTTC
TRBV7-9	TRBJ2-3	few	TRBD2	CASSFQLAGTDTQYF	TGTGCCAGCAGCTTCCAACTAGCGGGCACAGATACGCAGTATTTT
TRBV9	TRBJ2-7	many	-	CASSVGAGYYEQYF	TGTGCCAGCAGCGTAGGGGCAGGATACTACGAGCAGTACTTC
TRBV7-3	TRBJ2-5	-	-	CASSPTMEGTQYF	TGTGCCAGCAGCCCAACAATGGAGGGGACCCAGTACTTC
TRBV6-5	TRBJ2-7	many	TRBD1	CASSRDGTGSPHEQYF	TGTGCCAGCAGTAGGGACGGGACAGGGTCCCCCCACGAGCAGTACTTC
TRBV7-3	TRBJ2-3	-	-	CASSSIADDTQYF	TGTGCCAGCAGCTCTATAGCGGACGATACGCAGTATTTT
TRBV7-2	TRBJ2-5	-	TRBD1	CASIGLDREKETQYF	TGTGCCAGCATCGGCCTGGACAGGGAGAAAGAGACCCAGTACTTC
TRBV20-1	TRBJ2-7	-	TRBD2	CGAREAASGGYEQYF	TGCGGTGCTAGAGAAGCGGCTAGCGGTGGCTACGAGCAGTACTTC
TRBV5-6	TRBJ2-1	-	-	CASSPPRDGERVNEQFF	TGTGCCAGCAGCCCTCCCCGGGACGGAGAACGAGTCAATGAGCAGTTCTTC
TRBV9	TRBJ2-7	-	-	CASSEGPGGVYEQYF	TGTGCCAGCAGCGAGGGTCCTGGCGGAGTCTACGAGCAGTACTTC
TRBV28	TRBJ2-3	many	TRBD2	CASSPLAGEADTQYF	TGTGCCAGCAGTCCCTTAGCGGGAGAGGCAGATACGCAGTATTTT
TRBV12-3/TRBV12-4	TRBJ2-1	few	-	CASRWLAYNEQFF	TGTGCCAGCAGGTGGCTGGCCTACAATGAGCAGTTCTTC
TRBV11-2	TRBJ2-5	-	TRBD2	CASSPPGLVETQYF	TGTGCCAGCAGCCCTCCGGGACTAGTGGAGACCCAGTACTTC
TRBV29-1	TRBJ1-1	-	TRBD1	CSVDRERGEAFF	TGCAGCGTAGACAGGGAAAGGGGTGAAGCTTTCTTT
TRBV5-1	TRBJ1-1	few	-	CASIGQSNTEAFF	TGCGCCAGCATCGGACAGTCGAACACTGAAGCTTTCTTT
TRBV7-2	TRBJ2-7	-	-	CASSLGLVPTEQYF	TGTGCCAGCAGCTTAGGTCTAGTTCCAACCGAGCAGTACTTC
TRBV6-5	TRBJ1-2	many	-	CASSYSSLNYGYTF	TGTGCCAGCAGTTACTCTAGTCTTAACTATGGCTACACCTTC
TRBV2	TRBJ1-4	-	-	CASSEKGGNEKLFF	TGTGCCAGCAGTGAAAAGGGGGGCAATGAAAAACTGTTTTTT
TRBV5-1	TRBJ2-5	few	TRBD1	CASSPGTGGIYQETQYF	TGCGCCAGCAGCCCCGGGACAGGAGGTATTTACCAAGAGACCCAGTACTTC
TRBV7-3	TRBJ1-1	-	-	CASSEGGLNTEAFF	TGTGCCAGCAGCGAGGGGGGCTTGAACACTGAAGCTTTCTTT
TRBV7-9	TRBJ1-1	few	-	CASSRRGFGTEAFF	TGTGCCAGCAGCAGAAGGGGGTTTGGAACTGAAGCTTTCTTT
TRBV10-3	TRBJ2-5	-	-	CAISAQGGETQYF	TGTGCCATCAGTGCTCAGGGGGGCGAGACCCAGTACTTC
TRBV6-1	TRBJ1-6	-	-	CASSAAWGSPLHF	TGTGCCAGCAGTGCGGCCTGGGGTTCACCCCTCCACTTT
TRBV12-3/TRBV12-4	TRBJ1-2	once	-	CASSLGVSIGYTF	TGTGCCAGCAGTTTAGGGGTATCTATTGGCTACACCTTC
TRBV6-6	TRBJ2-5	-	TRBD1	CASSYADRGGETQYF	TGTGCCAGCAGTTACGCGGACAGGGGCGGGGAGACCCAGTACTTC
TRBV5-1	TRBJ2-1	few	-	CASSLGQGTWGEQFF	TGCGCCAGCAGCTTGGGGCAGGGGACATGGGGTGAGCAGTTCTTC